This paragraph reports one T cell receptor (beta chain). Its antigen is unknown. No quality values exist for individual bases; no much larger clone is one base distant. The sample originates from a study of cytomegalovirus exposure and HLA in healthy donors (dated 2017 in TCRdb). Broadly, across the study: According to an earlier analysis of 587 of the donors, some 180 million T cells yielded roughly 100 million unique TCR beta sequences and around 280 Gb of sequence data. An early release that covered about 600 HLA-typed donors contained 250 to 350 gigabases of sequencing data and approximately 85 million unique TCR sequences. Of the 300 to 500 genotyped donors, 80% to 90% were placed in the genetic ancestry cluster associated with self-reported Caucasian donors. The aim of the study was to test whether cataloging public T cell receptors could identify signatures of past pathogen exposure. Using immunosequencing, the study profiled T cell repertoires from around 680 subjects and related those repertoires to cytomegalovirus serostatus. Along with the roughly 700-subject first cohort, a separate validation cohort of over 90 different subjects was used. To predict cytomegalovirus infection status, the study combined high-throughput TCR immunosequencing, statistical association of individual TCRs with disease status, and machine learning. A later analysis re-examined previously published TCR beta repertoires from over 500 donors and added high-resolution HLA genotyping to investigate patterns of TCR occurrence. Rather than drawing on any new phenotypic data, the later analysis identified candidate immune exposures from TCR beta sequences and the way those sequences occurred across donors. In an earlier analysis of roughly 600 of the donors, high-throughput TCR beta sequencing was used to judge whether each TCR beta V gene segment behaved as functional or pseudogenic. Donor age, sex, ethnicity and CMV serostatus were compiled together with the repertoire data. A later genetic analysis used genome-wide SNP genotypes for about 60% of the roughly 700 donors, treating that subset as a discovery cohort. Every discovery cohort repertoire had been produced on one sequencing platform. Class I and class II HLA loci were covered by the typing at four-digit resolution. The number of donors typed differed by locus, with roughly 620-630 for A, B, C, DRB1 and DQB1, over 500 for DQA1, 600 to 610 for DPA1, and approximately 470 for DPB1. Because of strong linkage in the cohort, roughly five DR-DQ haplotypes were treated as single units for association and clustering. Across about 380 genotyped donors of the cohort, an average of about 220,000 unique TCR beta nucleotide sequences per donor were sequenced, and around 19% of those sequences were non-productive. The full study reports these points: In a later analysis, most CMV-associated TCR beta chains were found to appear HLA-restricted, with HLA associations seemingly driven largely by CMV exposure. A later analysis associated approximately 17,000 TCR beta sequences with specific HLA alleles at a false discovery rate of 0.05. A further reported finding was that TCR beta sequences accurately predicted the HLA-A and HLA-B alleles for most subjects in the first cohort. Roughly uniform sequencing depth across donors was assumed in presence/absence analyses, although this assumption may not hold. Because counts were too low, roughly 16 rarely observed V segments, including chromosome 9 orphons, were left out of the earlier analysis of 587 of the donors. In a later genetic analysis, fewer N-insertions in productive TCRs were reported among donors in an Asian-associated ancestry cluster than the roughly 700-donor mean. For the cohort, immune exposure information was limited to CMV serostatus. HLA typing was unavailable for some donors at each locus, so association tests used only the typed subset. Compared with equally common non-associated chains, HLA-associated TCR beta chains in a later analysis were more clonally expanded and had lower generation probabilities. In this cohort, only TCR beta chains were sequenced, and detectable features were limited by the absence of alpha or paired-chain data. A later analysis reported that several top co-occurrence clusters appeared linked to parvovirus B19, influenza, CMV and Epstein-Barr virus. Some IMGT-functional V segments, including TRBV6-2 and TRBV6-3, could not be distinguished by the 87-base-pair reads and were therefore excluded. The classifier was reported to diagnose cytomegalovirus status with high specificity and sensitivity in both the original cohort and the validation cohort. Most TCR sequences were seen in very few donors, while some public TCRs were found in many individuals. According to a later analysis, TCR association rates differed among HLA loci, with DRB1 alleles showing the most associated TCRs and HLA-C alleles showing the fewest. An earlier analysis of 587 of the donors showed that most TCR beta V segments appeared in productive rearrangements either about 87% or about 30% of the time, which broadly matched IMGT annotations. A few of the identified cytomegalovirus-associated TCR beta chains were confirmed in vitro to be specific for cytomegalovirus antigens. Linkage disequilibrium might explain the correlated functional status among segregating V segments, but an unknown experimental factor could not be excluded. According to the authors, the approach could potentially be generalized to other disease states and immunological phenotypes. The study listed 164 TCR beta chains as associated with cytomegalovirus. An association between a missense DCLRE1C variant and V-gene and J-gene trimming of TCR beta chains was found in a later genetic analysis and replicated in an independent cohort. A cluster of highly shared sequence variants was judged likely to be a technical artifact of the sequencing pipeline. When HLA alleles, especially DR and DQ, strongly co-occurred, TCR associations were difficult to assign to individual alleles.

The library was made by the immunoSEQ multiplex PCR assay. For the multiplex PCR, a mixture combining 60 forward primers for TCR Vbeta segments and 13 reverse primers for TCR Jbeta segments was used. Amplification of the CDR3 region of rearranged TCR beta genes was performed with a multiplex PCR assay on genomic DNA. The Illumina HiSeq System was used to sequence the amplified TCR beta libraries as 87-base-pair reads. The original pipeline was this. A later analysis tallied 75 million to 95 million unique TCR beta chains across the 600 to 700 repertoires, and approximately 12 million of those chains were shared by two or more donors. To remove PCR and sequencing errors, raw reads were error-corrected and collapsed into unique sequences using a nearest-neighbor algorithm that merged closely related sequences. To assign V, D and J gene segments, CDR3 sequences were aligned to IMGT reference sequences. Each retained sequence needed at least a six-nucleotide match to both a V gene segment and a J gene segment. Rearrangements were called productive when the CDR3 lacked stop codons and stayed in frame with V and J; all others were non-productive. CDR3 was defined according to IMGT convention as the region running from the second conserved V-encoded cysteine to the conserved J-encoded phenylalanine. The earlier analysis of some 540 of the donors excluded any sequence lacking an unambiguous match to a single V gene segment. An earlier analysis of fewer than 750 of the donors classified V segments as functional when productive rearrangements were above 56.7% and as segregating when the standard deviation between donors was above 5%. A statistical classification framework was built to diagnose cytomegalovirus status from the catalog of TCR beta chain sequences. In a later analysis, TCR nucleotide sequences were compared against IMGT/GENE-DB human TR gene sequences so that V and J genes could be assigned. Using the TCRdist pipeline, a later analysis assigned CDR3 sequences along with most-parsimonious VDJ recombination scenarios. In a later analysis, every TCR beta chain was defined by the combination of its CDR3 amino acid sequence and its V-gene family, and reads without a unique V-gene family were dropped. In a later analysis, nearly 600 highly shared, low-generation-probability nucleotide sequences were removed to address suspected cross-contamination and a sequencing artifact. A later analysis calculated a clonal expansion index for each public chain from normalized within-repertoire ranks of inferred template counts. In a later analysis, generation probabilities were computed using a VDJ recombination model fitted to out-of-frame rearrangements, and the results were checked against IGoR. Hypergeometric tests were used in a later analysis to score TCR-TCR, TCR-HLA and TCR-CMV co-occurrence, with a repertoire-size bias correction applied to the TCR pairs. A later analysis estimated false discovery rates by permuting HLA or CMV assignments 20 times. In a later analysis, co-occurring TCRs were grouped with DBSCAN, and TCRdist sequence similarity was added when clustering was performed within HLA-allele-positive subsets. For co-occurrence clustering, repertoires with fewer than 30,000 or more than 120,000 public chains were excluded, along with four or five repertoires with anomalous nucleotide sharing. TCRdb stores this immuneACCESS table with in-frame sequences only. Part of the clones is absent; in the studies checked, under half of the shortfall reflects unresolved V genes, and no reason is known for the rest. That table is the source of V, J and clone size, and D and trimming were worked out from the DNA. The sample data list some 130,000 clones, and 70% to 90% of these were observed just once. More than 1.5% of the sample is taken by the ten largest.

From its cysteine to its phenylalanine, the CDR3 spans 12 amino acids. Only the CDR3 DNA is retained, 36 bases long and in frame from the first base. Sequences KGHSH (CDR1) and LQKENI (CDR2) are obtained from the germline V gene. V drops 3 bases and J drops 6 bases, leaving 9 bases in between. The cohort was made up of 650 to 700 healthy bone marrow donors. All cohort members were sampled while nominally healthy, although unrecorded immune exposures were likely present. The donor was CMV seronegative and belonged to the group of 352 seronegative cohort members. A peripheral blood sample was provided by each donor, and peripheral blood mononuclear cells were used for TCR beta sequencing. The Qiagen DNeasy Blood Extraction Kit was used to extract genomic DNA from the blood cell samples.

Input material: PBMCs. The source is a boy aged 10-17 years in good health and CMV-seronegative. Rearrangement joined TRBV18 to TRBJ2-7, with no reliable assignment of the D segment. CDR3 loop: CASSPTISEQYF. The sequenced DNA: TGTGCCAGCTCACCCACTATTTCCGAGCAGTACTTC.